Reported below is one T cell receptor beta chain. What it binds is not known. Via MiXCR, TCRdb re-called the 5' RACE reads, giving one row per CDR3 protein. The sample includes tens of thousands of distinct CDR3 sequences, roughly 23% of them seen just once. The data derive from a study of T-cell memory formation after mild COVID-19. Findings and limits, study-wide: What remained unconfirmed was the SARS-CoV-2 specificity of second-wave clones peaking on day 37.

This TCR derives from a man in his late teens or twenties who had mild COVID-19 (a few samples of this study predate the infection). Cell type and time point are not known. The sequencing sample was made of PBMCs or a T cell subset sorted from them (not recorded which).

The CDR3: CASSLGRGRQGTDTQYF. The CDR3 nucleotides read TGTGCCAGCAGCTTGGGAAGGGGGAGACAGGGCACAGATACGCAGTATTTT. The chain has TRBV7-9 and TRBJ2-3, with D possibly being TRBD1 (6 bases). The CDR3 runs to 17 residues. Trimming removed 3 bases from V and 1 base from J, with 17 bases in between. CDR1 is SEHNR, CDR2 FQNEAQ, per germline (reference sequence).